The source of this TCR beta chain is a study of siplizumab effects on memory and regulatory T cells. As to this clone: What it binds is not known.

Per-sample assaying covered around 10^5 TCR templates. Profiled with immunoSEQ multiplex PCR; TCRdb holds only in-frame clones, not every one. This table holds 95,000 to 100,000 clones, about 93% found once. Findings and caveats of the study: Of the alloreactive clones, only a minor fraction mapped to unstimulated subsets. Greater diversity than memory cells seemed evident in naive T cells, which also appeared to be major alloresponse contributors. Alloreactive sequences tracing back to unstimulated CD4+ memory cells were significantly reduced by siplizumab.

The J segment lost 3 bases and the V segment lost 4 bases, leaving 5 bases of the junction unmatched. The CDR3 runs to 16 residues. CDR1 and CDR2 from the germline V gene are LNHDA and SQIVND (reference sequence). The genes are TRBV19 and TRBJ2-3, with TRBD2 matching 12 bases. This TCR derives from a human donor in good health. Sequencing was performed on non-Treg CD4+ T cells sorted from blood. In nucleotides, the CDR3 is TGTGCCAGTAGTACGCGACTAGCGGGAGATACAGATACGCAGTATTTT. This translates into CASSTRLAGDTDTQYF.